The source of this T cell receptor beta chain is a study of cytomegalovirus exposure and HLA in healthy donors (dated by TCRdb to about 2017). In the study overall: An earlier analysis of 587 of the donors reported 250 to 350 Gb of sequence data and 117 million unique TCR beta sequences obtained from roughly 180 million T cells. Of the roughly 400 genotyped donors, approximately 80% were placed in the genetic ancestry cluster associated with self-reported Caucasian donors. Besides the first cohort of about 730 subjects, a separate validation cohort made up of over 100 different subjects was used. Using immunosequencing, the study profiled T cell repertoires from 666 subjects and related those repertoires to cytomegalovirus serostatus. On average, roughly 250,000 unique TCR beta nucleotide sequences were sequenced per donor among 398 genotyped donors of the cohort, with 15% to 20% of those sequences being non-productive. Every repertoire in the discovery cohort had been generated on one and the same sequencing platform. The study aimed to test whether signatures of past pathogen exposure could be identified by cataloging public T cell receptors. The number of donors typed differed by locus, with roughly 629-640 for A, B, C, DRB1 and DQB1, roughly 550 for DQA1, 600 to 610 for DPA1, and roughly 450 for DPB1. An early release that covered approximately 600 HLA-typed donors contained approximately 320 gigabases of sequencing data and roughly 84 million unique TCR sequences. Donor age, sex, ethnicity and CMV serostatus were compiled together with the repertoire data. Several DR-DQ haplotypes were handled as single units for association and clustering, since linkage in the cohort was strong. Class I and class II HLA loci were covered by the typing at four-digit resolution. To decide whether each TCR beta V gene segment behaved as functional or pseudogenic, an earlier analysis of several hundred of the donors relied on high-throughput TCR beta sequencing. Rather than using new phenotypic data, the later analysis identified candidate immune exposures from TCR beta sequences and from how often those sequences occurred across donors. In a later analysis, previously published TCR beta repertoires from fewer than 750 donors were re-analyzed and high-resolution HLA genotyping was added so that TCR occurrence patterns could be studied. High-throughput TCR immunosequencing, statistical association of individual TCRs with disease status, and machine learning were combined to predict cytomegalovirus infection status. A later genetic analysis took genome-wide SNP genotypes for about 65% of the roughly 670 donors and used that subset as a discovery cohort. The full study reports these points: Over 15 rarely observed V segments, including chromosome 9 orphons, were excluded from the earlier analysis of about 600 of the donors because counts were too low. Some IMGT-functional V segments, including TRBV6-2 and TRBV6-3, could not be told apart with the 87-base-pair reads, so those segments were excluded. In a later analysis, several top co-occurrence clusters were reported to appear linked to parvovirus B19, influenza, CMV and Epstein-Barr virus. Most TCR sequences were observed very rarely across donors, whereas some public TCRs were present in many individuals. A further reported finding was that TCR beta sequences accurately predicted the HLA-A and HLA-B alleles for most subjects in the first cohort. The study gave a list of 150 to 200 TCR beta chains associated with cytomegalovirus. Three of the identified cytomegalovirus-associated TCR beta chains were confirmed in vitro to be specific for cytomegalovirus antigens. In a later analysis, some 18,000 TCR beta sequences were associated with specific HLA alleles at a false discovery rate of 0.05. An earlier analysis of around 500 of the donors showed that most TCR beta V segments appeared in productive rearrangements either about 87% or about 30% of the time, which broadly matched IMGT annotations. In a later genetic analysis, fewer N-insertions in productive TCRs were reported among donors in an Asian-associated ancestry cluster than the approximately 710-donor mean. Correlated functional status among segregating V segments might reflect linkage disequilibrium, but an unknown experimental factor could not be ruled out. Strong co-occurrence of HLA alleles, especially DR and DQ, made assigning TCR associations to individual alleles difficult. A cluster of highly shared sequence variants was judged likely to be a technical artifact of the sequencing pipeline. A later genetic analysis associated a missense DCLRE1C variant with V-gene and J-gene trimming of TCR beta chains, and an independent cohort replicated the association. Most CMV-associated TCR beta chains appeared to be HLA-restricted in a later analysis, and the HLA associations seemed to be driven largely by CMV exposure. HLA typing was unavailable for some donors at each locus, so association tests used only the typed subset. In a later analysis, the rate of TCR association differed among HLA loci, with DRB1 alleles having the most associated TCRs and HLA-C alleles having the fewest. The classifier was reported to diagnose cytomegalovirus status with high specificity and sensitivity in both the original and validation cohorts. A later analysis found that HLA-associated TCR beta chains were more clonally expanded and had lower generation probabilities than equally common non-associated chains. Presence/absence analyses assumed roughly uniform sequencing depth across donors, an assumption that may not hold. The only immune exposure information available for the cohort was CMV serostatus. This cohort had only TCR beta chains sequenced, and the lack of alpha or paired-chain data limited which features could be detected. The authors suggested that the approach could potentially be generalized to other disease states and immunological phenotypes.

The cysteine opens and the phenylalanine closes a CDR3 of 14 amino acids. The DNA shown is the 42-base CDR3, in frame from base 1. The junction shows trimming of 5 bases on V and 3 bases on J, plus 11 bases between the germline ends. As encoded in the germline V gene (reference sequence), CDR1 is LNHNV while CDR2 is YYDKDF. Library method: the immunoSEQ multiplex PCR assay. A mixture of 60 forward primers for TCR Vbeta segments and 13 reverse primers for TCR Jbeta segments was used in the multiplex PCR. The CDR3 region of rearranged TCR beta genes was amplified from genomic DNA with a multiplex PCR assay. On the Illumina HiSeq System, the amplified TCR beta libraries were sequenced as 87-base-pair reads. The authors' pipeline ran thus. Across the 700 or so repertoires, a later analysis counted 80 million or so unique TCR beta chains, 9 million to 14 million of which were shared by at least two donors. A nearest-neighbor algorithm error-corrected the raw reads and collapsed the reads into unique sequences, merging closely related sequences to remove PCR and sequencing errors. Alignment of CDR3 sequences to IMGT reference sequences was used to assign V, D and J gene segments. Each retained sequence needed at least a six-nucleotide match to both a V gene segment and a J gene segment. Rearrangements were classified as productive when the CDR3 lacked stop codons and remained in frame with V and J, and all other rearrangements were classified as non-productive. CDR3 was defined by IMGT convention, running from the second conserved V-encoded cysteine to the conserved J-encoded phenylalanine. The earlier analysis of about 570 of the donors excluded any sequence lacking an unambiguous match to a single V gene segment. An earlier analysis of 450 to 650 of the donors called V segments functional above 56.7% productive rearrangements and segregating when the between-donor standard deviation exceeded 5%. A statistical classification framework was built to diagnose cytomegalovirus status from the catalog of TCR beta chain sequences. V and J gene assignment, in a later analysis, came from comparing TCR nucleotide sequences with IMGT/GENE-DB human TR gene sequences. In a later analysis, CDR3 sequences and most-parsimonious VDJ recombination scenarios were assigned using the TCRdist pipeline. In a later analysis, every TCR beta chain was defined by the combination of its CDR3 amino acid sequence and its V-gene family, and reads without a unique V-gene family were dropped. To address suspected cross-contamination and a sequencing artifact, a later analysis removed over 500 highly shared, low-generation-probability nucleotide sequences. In a later analysis, a clonal expansion index was calculated for each public chain from normalized within-repertoire ranks of inferred template counts. A later analysis computed generation probabilities with a VDJ recombination model fitted to out-of-frame rearrangements, and checked the results against IGoR. A later analysis scored TCR-TCR, TCR-HLA and TCR-CMV co-occurrence with hypergeometric tests, applying a repertoire-size bias correction to TCR pairs. A later analysis estimated false discovery rates by permuting HLA or CMV assignments 20 times. In a later analysis, co-occurring TCRs were grouped using DBSCAN, and TCRdist sequence similarity was added for clustering within HLA-allele-positive subsets. For co-occurrence clustering, repertoires with fewer than 30,000 or more than 120,000 public chains were excluded, along with roughly 5 repertoires with anomalous nucleotide sharing. Here the immuneACCESS table is served through TCRdb, limited to in-frame sequences with V and J called. Missing clones are a known gap in these copies; in checked studies unresolved V genes cover under half, and the rest lacks a known reason. That table is the source of V, J and clone size, and D and trimming were worked out from the DNA. Within this sample are 95,000 to 120,000 clones, with approximately 80% of them counted one time only. Roughly 2.5% of the sample rests with the top ten.

The cohort consisted of fewer than 700 healthy bone marrow donors. At the time of sampling, every cohort member was nominally healthy, though immune exposures that went unrecorded were likely present. The donor was CMV seronegative and belonged to the group of 352 seronegative cohort members. Every donor gave a peripheral blood sample, and the peripheral blood mononuclear cells from that sample were used for TCR beta sequencing. Genomic DNA extraction from the blood cell samples was performed with the Qiagen DNeasy Blood Extraction Kit. Turning to this clone: Its antigen has not been determined. Base quality data are lacking; no much larger clone is found one base away.

The source is a woman aged 18 to 35 in good health and CMV-seronegative. Sequenced material: PBMCs. The chain is encoded by TRBV15 joined to TRBJ1-5, and TRBD1 may be the D gene, going by 6 matching bases. Here the CDR3 is given as CATSENRDNQPQHF. The DNA sequence is as follows: TGTGCCACCAGCGAGAACAGGGACAATCAGCCCCAGCATTTT. Outside the CDR3, residues come from the reference TRBV15 and TRBJ1-5 proteins, so the full variable domain is: DAMVIQNPRYQVTQFGKPVTLSCSQTLNHNVMYWYQQKSSQAPKLLFHYYDKDFNNEADTPDNFQSRRPNTSFCFLDIRSPGLGDTAMYLCATSENRDNQPQHFGDGTRLSIL.